This T cell receptor beta chain was captured in a study of Graves' ophthalmopathy and Graves' hyperthyroidism. The germline V gene has CDR1 MDHEN and CDR2 SYDVKM. Unmatched junction bases numbered 9, after V lost 1 base and J lost 8 bases. The CDR3 length is 15 residues. From RNA, the CDR3 regions of TCR beta chains were amplified and sequenced. HTBI primers served in a first-round RT-PCR, which a second-round multiplex PCR followed. From the multiplex PCR reads, TCRdb called clonotypes with MiXCR, one entry per CDR3 protein. The sample has approximately 460,000 distinct CDR3 sequences; 13% to 15% are singletons. In this sample, this clonotype turned up many times.

The TCR sequence derives from a woman aged 25-40 years with Graves' ophthalmopathy. V gene TRBV28 combines with J gene TRBJ1-2, with 8 bases that match TRBD1. The source material was blood. Here the CDR3 reads CASSLSAGGSRGYTF. DNA of the CDR3: TGTGCCAGCAGTTTATCGGCAGGGGGCTCCCGGGGCTACACCTTC.